The clone carrying this T cell receptor beta chain was seen once. Its specificity is unknown. This entry is derived from a study of T cell responses to AZD1222 COVID-19 vaccine. General study results and limits: Regions 160-218 and 743-854 dominated among vaccine-associated CD4 TCRs spanning spike.

Data came from immunoSEQ multiplex PCR; TCRdb stores just in-frame clones and leaves some out. This sample has over 70,000 clones, with 85% to 90% found just once. CDR1 SGHTA and CDR2 FQGNSA come from the germline V gene. Trimming pared 5 bases from V and 13 bases from J, leaving 23 bases between. This CDR3 region has 14 residues. The sample was peripheral blood, taken on day 0 of MenACWY control vaccination. The rearrangement links TRBV7-2 to TRBJ1-2; D is perhaps TRBD1 (5 bases). This receptor was taken from an adult in good health. The chain's CDR3 is CASSPSPGTVPGTF. The DNA of the CDR3 is TGTGCCAGCAGCCCCTCTCCCGGGACGGTGCCGGGCACCTTC.